What follows are 27 T cell receptor beta chains derived from one specimen sequenced in a study of T cell responses to AZD1222 COVID-19 vaccine (dated by TCRdb to about 2021). Per the publication, the time point label means: baseline before first vaccination. Library preparation employed the immunoSEQ multiplex PCR assay. TCRdb mirrors the immuneACCESS table, restricted to in-frame sequences. Some clones are absent from its copies; in checked studies, under half trace to an unresolved V gene, and the reason for the others is unknown. The sample table shows about 85,000 clones, and 90% are seen once. Jointly, the top ten make up approximately 3% of the sample. The specimen comprised peripheral blood, sampled on day 0 of AZD1222 vaccination. These receptors originate from an adult in good health.

The chain carries TRBV28 and TRBJ2-1; 8 bases fit TRBD1. Unmatched junction bases numbered 17, after V lost 6 bases and J lost 7 bases. The germline CDR1 and CDR2 sequences are MDHEN and SYDVKM. CDR3 size: 17 residues. CDR3 nucleotide sequence: TGTGCCAGCAGCCCTGGAGGCACAGGGGGTTGGGTGAATGAGCAGTTCTTC. Protein product: CASSPGGTGGWVNEQFF. Full variable domain (missing parts from reference TRBV28 and TRBJ2-1): DVKVTQSSRYLVKRTGEKVFLECVQDMDHENMFWYRQDPGLGLRLIYFSYDVKMKEKGDIPEGYSVSREKKERFSLILESASTNQTSMYLCASSPGGTGGWVNEQFFGPGTRLTVL.

The chain carries TRBV15 and TRBJ1-6, with D tentatively TRBD1 (6 bases). The CDR3 loop spans 15 amino acids. The germline gives CDR1 LNHNV, CDR2 YYDKDF (reference sequence). Trimming left V 4 bases short and J 8 bases short, with 15 bases between. CDR3 nucleotides: TGTGCCACCAGCAAGCGCCGGGACACGGATTCACCCCTCCACTTT. The encoded protein is CATSKRRDTDSPLHF. The variable domain in full, with the rest retrieved from reference TRBV15 and TRBJ1-6, is DAMVIQNPRYQVTQFGKPVTLSCSQTLNHNVMYWYQQKSSQAPKLLFHYYDKDFNNEADTPDNFQSRRPNTSFCFLDIRSPGLGDTAMYLCATSKRRDTDSPLHFGNGTRLTVT.

This chain connects TRBV6-1 to TRBJ1-5; 9 bases are shared with TRBD1. The CDR3 spans 17 residues. Losses at the gene ends were 4 bases for V and 3 bases for J; bases not matched to a gene: 10. The germline V gene has CDR1 MNHNS and CDR2 SASEGT. CDR3 residues: CASSGQTGTGNNQPQHF. In DNA, the CDR3 is TGTGCCAGCAGTGGCCAAACCGGGACAGGGAACAATCAGCCCCAGCATTTT.

This clone has more than one count but fewer than ten. This CDR3 reads CASSFYTAGNGYTF. The CDR3 bases are TGTGCCAGCAGCTTCTATACCGCCGGGAATGGCTACACCTTC. The J gene is TRBJ1-2, the V gene TRBV7-9; the D is unclear. Between the trimmed V and J ends, which lost 3 bases and 6 bases, there was a span of 14 bases. Looked up from germline, CDR1 is SEHNR and CDR2 is FQNEAQ (reference sequence). CDR3 length: 14 amino acids. The full variable domain, its missing parts supplied by reference TRBV7-9 and TRBJ1-2, is DTGVSQNPRHKITKRGQNVTFRCDPISEHNRLYWYRQTLGQGPEFLTYFQNEAQLEKSRLLSDRFSAERPKGSFSTLEIQRTEQGDSAMYLCASSFYTAGNGYTFGSGTRLTVV.

The chain is built from TRBV7-9 and TRBJ2-7; no clear D gene. Trimming shortened V by 1 base and J by 3 bases, and 13 bases separated the two germline ends. CDR1 and CDR2 (germline): SEHNR, FQNEAQ (reference sequence). CDR3 length equals 15 residues. This chain's CDR3 is CASSLGLMGNYEQYF. Here the CDR3 DNA reads TGTGCCAGCAGCTTAGGCTTGATGGGGAACTACGAGCAGTACTTC. The full variable domain, in which reference TRBV7-9 and TRBJ2-7 provide the parts outside the CDR3, is DTGVSQNPRHKITKRGQNVTFRCDPISEHNRLYWYRQTLGQGPEFLTYFQNEAQLEKSRLLSDRFSAERPKGSFSTLEIQRTEQGDSAMYLCASSLGLMGNYEQYFGPGTRLTVT.

V and J are TRBV30 and TRBJ1-5; no firm D call. Germline CDR1 reads GTSNPN; CDR2 reads SVGIG (reference sequence). The CDR3 spans 15 residues. The V end was cut by 2 bases, the J end by 3 bases, with 14 bases between. CDR3 sequence: CAWSKAGNTNQPQHF. The CDR3 bases are TGTGCCTGGAGTAAGGCAGGAAACACCAATCAGCCCCAGCATTTT.

In this sample, this clone turned up once. This rearrangement joins TRBV28 to TRBJ1-1; possibly TRBD1 for D (5 bases). V was shortened by 3 bases and J by 1 base, with 12 bases between the two germline ends. Germline lookup yields CDR1 MDHEN and CDR2 SYDVKM. CDR3 length: 15 residues. In DNA form, the CDR3 reads TGTGCCAGCAGTTTGGCCCAAACAGGGAACACTGAAGCTTTCTTT. Its protein is CASSLAQTGNTEAFF.

The chain joins TRBV24-1 to TRBJ2-3; D call uncertain. The CDR3 runs 14 residues. Germline V gene sequence: CDR1 KGHDR, CDR2 SFDVKD. V lost 2 bases and J lost 8, with 13 bases in between. The CDR3 DNA reads as TGTGCCACCAGTGATTCACTGGTTACCGTTACGCAGTATTTT. Encoded protein: CATSDSLVTVTQYF.

The rearrangement uses TRBV7-9 and TRBJ1-5; the match to TRBD1 covers 7 bases. Germline V gives CDR1 SEHNR, CDR2 FQNEAQ (reference sequence). The length of the CDR3 is 14 residues. J gave up 7 bases and V 0 bases, and 3 bases lay outside the gene matches. CDR3 loop: CASSLATGNQPQHF. For the CDR3, the DNA is TGTGCCAGCAGCTTAGCGACAGGGAACCAGCCCCAGCATTTT.

CDR3 residues: CASSKGSPGQGLGYGYTF. The CDR3 DNA reads TGCGCCAGCAGCAAAGGTTCTCCGGGACAGGGACTCGGCTATGGCTACACCTTC. The V call is TRBV5-1, the J call TRBJ1-2, with 9 bases fitting TRBD1. Trimming removed 4 bases from V and 4 bases from J; junction bases left unmatched: 17. Germline V gene lookup returns CDR1 SGHRS and CDR2 YFSETQ. The CDR3 contains 18 residues.

This clone showed up just once. The V gene is TRBV9, the J gene TRBJ2-3; D not certain. Germline CDR1 and CDR2: SGDLS and YYNGEE. V was cut by 3 bases and J by 0 bases, with 8 bases left in between. This CDR3 is built from 14 residues. The CDR3 loop is CASSARTSTDTQYF. As DNA, the CDR3 is TGTGCCAGCAGCGCCCGAACTAGCACAGATACGCAGTATTTT.

J is TRBJ1-1 and V is TRBV2, with 8 bases fitting TRBD1. There are 16 residues in the CDR3. Germline V gene lookup returns CDR1 SNHLY and CDR2 FYNNEI. The V segment lost 6 bases and the J segment 0 bases; nucleotides outside the gene matches: 9. CDR3 sequence (DNA): TGTGCCAGCAGAATGGACAGGGCTTTCATGAACACTGAAGCTTTCTTT. Its translation is CASRMDRAFMNTEAFF.

The chain links TRBV28 to TRBJ2-3; D perhaps matches TRBD2 (6 bases). The CDR3 sequence is 15 residues long. The V gene lost 2 bases and the J gene lost 5 bases, with 14 bases spanning the gap. The germline V gene has CDR1 MDHEN and CDR2 SYDVKM. CDR3 residues: CASSLPGSLKDTQYF. The CDR3 coding sequence is TGTGCCAGCAGTTTACCCGGGAGTCTGAAAGATACGCAGTATTTT.

The genes are TRBV10-3 and TRBJ2-1, with 12 bases aligning to TRBD2. Trimming took 0 bases from V and 7 from J; bases not matched to a gene: 19. Germline V gene lookup returns CDR1 ENHRY and CDR2 SYGVKD. CDR3 length: 21 residues. CDR3 region: CAISESEPAWYTGTSGNEQFF. In nucleotides, the CDR3 is TGTGCCATCAGTGAGTCTGAGCCAGCTTGGTATACCGGGACTAGCGGGAATGAGCAGTTCTTC.

This chain connects TRBV4-2 to TRBJ2-7, with 7 bases aligning to TRBD2. The V gene's germline CDR1 is LGHNA and CDR2 YNFKEQ. The CDR3 is 15 amino acids. The V and J ends lost 0 bases and 7 bases, in that order; junction bases with no gene match: 9. CDR3 loop: CASSQDRGGSGEQYF. The CDR3 DNA sequence: TGTGCCAGCAGCCAAGATCGGGGCGGGAGCGGAGAGCAGTACTTC.

The V call is TRBV6-5, the J call TRBJ1-5; no definite D call. The ends were cut back, 6 bases at V and 1 base at J, with 13 bases in the middle. From germline, CDR1 is MNHEY and CDR2 SVGAGI. The CDR3 runs 15 residues. In DNA, the CDR3 is TGTGCCAGCAGATCAATCCAGACGAGCAATCAGCCCCAGCATTTT. It yields the protein CASRSIQTSNQPQHF.

V and J are TRBV7-8 and TRBJ1-5, with TRBD1 matching over 10 bases. J was trimmed by 1 base and V by 2 bases; bases with no gene match: 5. Germline V gene data show CDR1 as SGHVS and CDR2 as FQNEAQ. The CDR3 spans 17 residues. The CDR3 DNA is TGTGCCAGCAGCTTAAGAGGGACAGGGGTGAGCAATCAGCCCCAGCATTTT. Its translation: CASSLRGTGVSNQPQHF.

This clone was seen once. The V gene is TRBV28, the J gene TRBJ2-7; 9 bases line up with TRBD2. The germline gives CDR1 MDHEN, CDR2 SYDVKM. There are 16 residues in the CDR3. The V gene end was trimmed by 5 bases and the J gene end by 0 bases; junction bases not matched to a gene: 8. CDR3 in amino acids: CASSPFGTSSSYEQYF. The DNA of the CDR3 is TGTGCCAGCAGTCCCTTCGGGACTAGCAGCTCCTACGAGCAGTACTTC.

The chain joins TRBV5-8 to TRBJ2-2; D remains unclear. This CDR3 has 14 residues. Germline V CDR1 and CDR2: SGHTS, YDEGEE. Trimming cost V 2 bases and J 3 bases, with 8 bases left between them. This CDR3 is CASSFGKDTGELFF. DNA of the CDR3: TGTGCCAGCAGCTTCGGAAAGGACACCGGGGAGCTGTTTTTT.

The chain is built from TRBV27 and TRBJ2-2; D is unresolved. The CDR3 is made up of 14 amino acids. The V end was cut by 3 bases, the J end by 6 bases, with 11 bases between. The germline CDR1 and CDR2 sequences are MNHEY and SMNVEV (reference sequence). The CDR3 is CASSLIPRAGELFF. In DNA form, the CDR3 reads TGTGCCAGCAGTTTGATTCCAAGGGCCGGGGAGCTGTTTTTT.

The count of this clone is one. The chain carries TRBV6-1 and TRBJ1-6; TRBD1 is a possible D gene (5 bases). The germline V gene encodes CDR1 MNHNS and CDR2 SASEGT. The CDR3 has 15 residues. V was trimmed by 0 bases and J by 9 bases, leaving 12 bases between them. DNA of the CDR3: TGTGCCAGCAGTGAAGCTTGGGGGAGTGGTTCACCCCTCCACTTT. Translated, it gives CASSEAWGSGSPLHF.

The V and J genes are TRBV5-4 and TRBJ2-7; D might be TRBD1 (6 bases). The CDR3 covers 15 residues. The germline CDR1 and CDR2 sequences are SGHNT and YYREEE (reference sequence). V was clipped by 4 bases and J by 3 bases, with 17 bases between them. CDR3: CASSGGLDASYEQYF. The CDR3 DNA sequence: TGTGCCAGCAGCGGGGGCCTTGATGCTAGCTACGAGCAGTACTTC.

The chain carries TRBV7-9 and TRBJ1-4; the D is unclear. Between the trimmed V and J ends, which lost 1 base and 9 bases, there was a span of 6 bases. The CDR3 spans 12 residues. From germline, CDR1 is SEHNR and CDR2 FQNEAQ (reference sequence). CDR3 loop: CASSLEAQKLFF. CDR3 DNA sequence: TGTGCCAGCAGCTTAGAGGCTCAAAAACTGTTTTTT.

The chain combines TRBV2 with TRBJ1-5; D remains ambiguous. Germline-derived CDR1 and CDR2 are SNHLY and FYNNEI. With 5 bases removed from V and 6 bases from J, the gap between germline ends came to 14 bases. CDR3 length: 14 residues. CDR3 sequence: CASSLDVPSQPQHF. The CDR3 nucleotides are TGTGCCAGCAGTCTAGACGTACCGAGTCAGCCCCAGCATTTT.

This sequence joins TRBV19 and TRBJ2-2; 9 nucleotides align to TRBD2. The CDR3 has 19 amino acids. Losses at the gene ends were 0 bases for V and 2 bases for J; bases not matched to a gene: 10. Per the germline V gene, CDR1 is LNHDA and CDR2 is SQIVND (reference sequence). The CDR3 DNA reads TGTGCCAGTAGTATAGATAGCTGGCTAGCGGGAATAAACACCGGGGAGCTGTTTTTT. Its translation: CASSIDSWLAGINTGELFF.

J is TRBJ2-6 and V is TRBV7-9; no firm D call. This CDR3 is 15 amino acids long. With 3 bases removed from V and 0 bases from J, the gap between germline ends came to 6 bases. The germline V gene encodes CDR1 SEHNR and CDR2 FQNEAQ (reference sequence). CDR3 DNA sequence: TGTGCCAGCAGCTTTGCGGTCTCTGGGGCCAACGTCCTGACTTTC. It is translated as CASSFAVSGANVLTF.

The rearrangement uses TRBV28 and TRBJ1-5, with a weak D call TRBD1 (5 bases). The V end lost 6 bases, the J end lost 1 base, and 13 bases lay between the germline ends. The CDR3 has 15 residues. The germline V gene has CDR1 MDHEN and CDR2 SYDVKM. In DNA form, the CDR3 reads TGTGCCAGCAGCCTCCAGGGTGGGAGCAATCAGCCCCAGCATTTT. Its translation: CASSLQGGSNQPQHF. The complete variable domain, with remaining parts taken from reference TRBV28 and TRBJ1-5, reads DVKVTQSSRYLVKRTGEKVFLECVQDMDHENMFWYRQDPGLGLRLIYFSYDVKMKEKGDIPEGYSVSREKKERFSLILESASTNQTSMYLCASSLQGGSNQPQHFGDGTRLSIL.